A selection of T cell receptor beta chains follows, all from one sample in a study of molecular identifiers for immune sequencing clone quantification. TCRdb redid the calling of the PCR reads with MiXCR, one entry per CDR3 protein. Counted here are about half a million distinct CDR3 sequences, about a fifth occurring once; the ten biggest clones make up more than 0.8%. Material for sequencing was naive CD8+ T cells from blood, with Jurkat cell RNA spiked in. The source is a human donor in good health. Some libraries in this study had Jurkat cell RNA spiked in. Each CDR3 is given with its conserved first and last residue. A D gene is named only where the DNA matches it firmly. Some rows mark clone size as missing; the rest say once, few, many or name a class of expanded clone.

TRBD2	TRBV27	TRBJ2-3	many	CASSPLEGGRESDTQYF	TGTGCCAGCTCTCCACTCGAGGGCGGGAGGGAGTCAGATACGCAGTATTTT
-	TRBV20-1	TRBJ2-5	many	CSASGQGGYQETQYF	TGCAGTGCTAGCGGACAGGGAGGGTACCAAGAGACCCAGTACTTC
-	TRBV12-3/TRBV12-4	TRBJ1-6	-	CASSPRDGPYNSPLHF	TGTGCCAGCAGTCCCAGGGACGGACCCTATAATTCACCCCTCCACTTT
-	TRBV2	TRBJ2-7	few	CASSKPDYEQYF	TGTGCCAGCAGCAAACCGGATTACGAGCAGTACTTC
-	TRBV10-2	TRBJ1-1	many	CASSEVITEAFF	TGCGCCAGCAGTGAGGTCATCACTGAAGCTTTCTTT
TRBD1	TRBV12-3/TRBV12-4	TRBJ2-7	-	CASQGASYEQYF	TGTGCCAGCCAGGGGGCTTCCTACGAGCAGTACTTC
-	TRBV19	TRBJ1-1	many	CASKTDLTEAFF	TGTGCCAGTAAGACAGACCTCACTGAAGCTTTCTTT
-	TRBV30	TRBJ2-5	many	CAWTPDTIETQYF	TGTGCCTGGACGCCTGATACTATTGAGACCCAGTACTTC
-	TRBV13	TRBJ2-7	many	CASSLRGWGYEQYF	TGTGCCAGCAGCTTAAGAGGATGGGGTTACGAGCAGTACTTC
TRBD2	TRBV20-1	TRBJ2-7	few	CSARASGGGAHEQYF	TGCAGTGCTAGAGCCTCGGGCGGGGGGGCCCACGAGCAGTACTTC
-	TRBV7-6	TRBJ1-1	many	CASSLAGGEAFF	TGTGCCAGCAGCTTAGCAGGGGGTGAAGCTTTCTTT
-	TRBV20-1	TRBJ1-1	few	CSARGGYTEAFF	TGCAGTGCTAGAGGTGGGTACACTGAAGCTTTCTTT
-	TRBV2	TRBJ2-7	many	CASSDFPSPSSYEQYF	TGTGCCAGCAGTGATTTTCCTAGCCCGAGCTCCTACGAGCAGTACTTC
TRBD2	TRBV19	TRBJ2-1	few	CASSGTSGTEQFF	TGTGCCAGTAGCGGGACTAGCGGGACCGAGCAGTTCTTC
TRBD2	TRBV20-1	TRBJ2-1	-	CSALLAVNSYNEQFF	TGCAGTGCTCTACTAGCGGTAAACTCCTACAATGAGCAGTTCTTC
-	TRBV27	TRBJ1-1	many	CASSLSRSTAEAFF	TGTGCCAGCAGTTTATCAAGGTCGACAGCTGAAGCTTTCTTT
-	TRBV27	TRBJ2-7	-	CASSELGLREGYEQYF	TGTGCCAGCAGTGAGCTGGGACTCCGTGAGGGGTACGAGCAGTACTTC
-	TRBV28	TRBJ2-3	many	CASSQLETDTQYF	TGTGCCAGCAGCCAGTTAGAGACAGATACGCAGTATTTT
-	TRBV20-1	TRBJ2-3	few	CSGSWDRFTDTQYF	TGCAGTGGGAGTTGGGACCGCTTCACAGATACGCAGTATTTT
TRBD1	TRBV6-1	TRBJ2-1	-	CASSESIPTRDRGKNEQFF	TGTGCCAGCAGTGAATCTATCCCTACCCGGGACAGGGGTAAGAATGAGCAGTTCTTC
-	TRBV7-2	TRBJ2-3	many	CASSPLLASWTDTQYF	TGTGCCAGCAGCCCACTACTAGCATCATGGACAGATACGCAGTATTTT
-	TRBV19	TRBJ2-7	-	CASSISTSYEQYF	TGTGCCAGTAGTATATCAACCTCCTACGAGCAGTACTTC
-	TRBV20-1	TRBJ2-5	-	CSAARREATNRRETQYF	TGCAGTGCTGCCCGACGTGAGGCGACAAACCGCCGAGAGACCCAGTACTTC
-	TRBV4-3	TRBJ1-5	many	CASSQDRAGNQPQHF	TGCGCCAGCAGCCAAGATCGGGCAGGGAATCAGCCCCAGCATTTT
-	TRBV6-1	TRBJ2-7	-	CASSDARLSYEQYF	TGTGCCAGCTCGGACGCCAGACTCTCCTACGAGCAGTACTTC
TRBD2	TRBV29-1	TRBJ2-7	-	CSAKPSGRYEPYF	TGCAGCGCAAAGCCCAGCGGGAGATACGAGCCGTACTTC
-	TRBV4-1	TRBJ2-3	many	CASSEYPPPGADTQYF	TGCGCCAGCAGCGAGTACCCCCCGCCAGGCGCAGATACGCAGTATTTT
TRBD1	TRBV6-6	TRBJ2-7	few	CASSDSTGFGSYEQYF	TGTGCCAGCAGTGACTCGACAGGGTTTGGTTCCTACGAGCAGTACTTC
TRBD1	TRBV24-1	TRBJ2-1	-	CATSVGRGQDEQFF	TGTGCCACCAGTGTGGGCAGGGGGCAGGATGAGCAGTTCTTC
TRBD1	TRBV7-6	TRBJ2-1	few	CASSFGQGGNEQFF	TGTGCCAGCAGCTTCGGACAGGGCGGTAATGAGCAGTTCTTC
TRBD1	TRBV19	TRBJ2-3	once	CASISTGGGGASTDTQYF	TGTGCCAGTATCTCAACAGGGGGCGGCGGGGCAAGCACAGATACGCAGTATTTT
-	TRBV7-9	TRBJ1-1	many	CASSPRPGAFF	TGTGCCAGCAGCCCCCGTCCAGGCGCTTTCTTT
TRBD1	TRBV5-1	TRBJ2-7	-	CASSLGQGVPDEQYF	TGCGCCAGCAGCTTGGGGCAGGGGGTACCCGACGAGCAGTACTTC
-	TRBV7-8	TRBJ1-2	-	CASSLGDITGYTF	TGTGCCAGCAGCTTAGGGGACATCACCGGCTACACCTTC
-	TRBV9	TRBJ1-1	many	CASSVARNTEAFF	TGTGCCAGCAGCGTAGCCAGGAACACTGAAGCTTTCTTT
-	TRBV19	TRBJ1-5	-	CASSIDHPGRQPQHF	TGTGCCAGTAGTATAGATCACCCGGGGCGTCAGCCCCAGCATTTT
-	TRBV13	TRBJ1-3	-	CASSQTVAPGENTIYF	TGTGCCAGCAGCCAGACGGTGGCCCCCGGGGAAAACACCATATATTTT
TRBD2	TRBV4-3	TRBJ2-7	many	CASSQEPPGLGLSYEQYF	TGCGCCAGCAGCCAAGAACCCCCCGGACTAGGTCTCTCCTACGAGCAGTACTTC
-	TRBV29-1	TRBJ2-5	-	CSADGLPRRADTQYF	TGCAGCGCTGACGGGCTCCCCCGGCGCGCAGATACCCAGTACTTC
-	TRBV12-5	TRBJ2-1	many	CASGFLLEDEQFF	TGTGCTAGTGGTTTCCTCCTGGAGGATGAGCAGTTCTTC
-	TRBV30	TRBJ2-3	few	CAWRADGESTDTQYF	TGTGCCTGGAGGGCCGACGGGGAAAGCACAGATACGCAGTATTTT
-	TRBV30	TRBJ2-4	-	CAWTRPEDGIRGNIQYF	TGTGCCTGGACCCGCCCCGAAGATGGGATTCGTGGAAACATTCAGTACTTC
TRBD2	TRBV27	TRBJ2-1	few	CASSSYMAGGPHNEQFF	TGTGCCAGCAGTTCATACATGGCGGGGGGCCCCCACAATGAGCAGTTCTTC
TRBD2	TRBV11-2	TRBJ2-3	-	CASSDPSGKMILDTQYF	TGTGCCAGCAGCGACCCTAGCGGGAAAATGATTTTAGATACGCAGTATTTT
TRBD2	TRBV12-5	TRBJ2-5	few	CASGTTSGSGETQYF	TGTGCTAGTGGGACCACTAGCGGGAGTGGGGAGACCCAGTACTTC
TRBD1	TRBV11-3	TRBJ2-7	-	CASRPRAGQGYEQYF	TGTGCCAGCAGGCCTAGGGCGGGACAGGGTTACGAGCAGTACTTC
-	TRBV6-5	TRBJ1-5	few	CASRVCGGRSVICQPQHF	TGTGCCAGCAGAGTCTGTGGAGGGAGGTCGGTCATCTGTCAGCCCCAGCATTTT
-	TRBV20-1	TRBJ2-7	few	CSARTERYEQYF	TGCAGTGCTAGGACAGAGAGATACGAGCAGTACTTC
-	TRBV5-6	TRBJ2-1	many	CASSLFPSWNEQFF	TGTGCCAGCAGCTTGTTCCCTAGCTGGAATGAGCAGTTCTTC
-	TRBV6-2/TRBV6-3	TRBJ2-5	-	CASKPIIDQETQYF	TGTGCCAGCAAACCTATTATCGACCAAGAGACCCAGTACTTC
-	TRBV18	TRBJ2-7	-	CASSPPYRLSEQYF	TGTGCCAGCTCACCACCGTATCGGTTGTCCGAGCAGTACTTC
-	TRBV12-3/TRBV12-4	TRBJ1-6	-	CASSFRPNSPLHF	TGTGCCAGCAGTTTTCGCCCCAATTCACCCCTCCACTTT
TRBD1	TRBV27	TRBJ1-5	-	CASSFGRGYQPQHF	TGTGCCAGCAGTTTTGGCAGGGGGTATCAGCCCCAGCATTTT
-	TRBV20-1	TRBJ1-1	many	CSAPAGTNTEAFF	TGCAGTGCTCCGGCCGGGACGAACACTGAAGCTTTCTTT
-	TRBV21-1	TRBJ1-1	few	CASSKFRIWEYTEAFF	TGTGCCAGCAGCAAATTCCGGATTTGGGAGTACACTGAAGCTTTCTTT